This T cell receptor beta chain was observed in a study of blood T cells in healthy people across ages. Alongside a J-beta primer mix, a sample-barcoded 5' primer served in a second PCR lasting about 7 to 12 cycles. Each single sample gave us at least 2.5 million CDR3-containing paired-end reads. TCRdb re-derived calls from the 5' RACE reads in MiXCR, one entry per CDR3 protein. The table records over 500,000 distinct CDR3 sequences, about 27% of them present only once. These data were also reused for a study on T cells of mothers and their children. This second report adds: The authors detected no persistent microchimeric T cell clones.

Material: blood. The sequence was obtained from a boy aged 2 to 10 in good health.

This CDR3 is CASTTLDWETQYF. The DNA of the CDR3 is TGTGCCAGCACCACACTAGACTGGGAGACCCAGTACTTC. The chain combines TRBV6-6 with TRBJ2-5; possibly TRBD2 for D (5 bases). There are 13 residues in the CDR3. The germline CDR1 and CDR2 sequences are MNHNY and SVGAGI (reference sequence). Trimming cost V 7 bases and J 5 bases, with 14 bases left between them.